The rows below give T cell receptor beta chains drawn from one sample of a study of blood T cell repertoires in COVID-19. The data were produced by immunoSEQ multiplex PCR, yet TCRdb's version contains in-frame clones alone and is incomplete. This sample has approximately 160,000 clones, with around 80% found just once. Sequenced material: PBMCs or T cells enriched from blood (not recorded which). The receptors were gathered from a man aged 45 to 65 who had recovered from COVID-19. Each CDR3 is given with its conserved first and last residue. Fields, in order: J gene, V gene, D gene, clone size, CDR3 DNA, CDR3 protein. D genes are given only for firm matches. Size is omitted from some rows. Given values are once, few, many or a class for expanded clones.

TRBJ2-1,TRBV5-1,TRBD2,.,TGCGCCAGCAGCTTACTTAGCGGGGGGCCTCACAATGAGCAGTTCTTC,CASSLLSGGPHNEQFF
TRBJ1-4,TRBV25-1,.,.,TGTGCCAGCAGTGAGGGAGCCTGGCGGGCTAATGAAAAACTGTTTTTT,CASSEGAWRANEKLFF
TRBJ1-1,TRBV19,.,.,TGTGCCAGTAGTGGCCGGGCCGAGGGCACTGAAGCTTTCTTT,CASSGRAEGTEAFF
TRBJ1-6,TRBV6-6,.,once,TGTGCCAGCGGCGAGGGCGATTCACCCCTCCACTTT,CASGEGDSPLHF
TRBJ1-6,TRBV10-3,TRBD1,.,TGTGCCATCAGTGGGGGACAGGCGATAGGTTCACCCCTCCACTTT,CAISGGQAIGSPLHF
TRBJ1-6,TRBV5-1,TRBD1,.,TGCGCCAGCAGCTTAGCAGGGGGAACGAATTCACCCCTCCACTTT,CASSLAGGTNSPLHF
TRBJ2-3,TRBV7-8,TRBD2,.,TGTGCCAGCAGCCGGCGACTAGCGGGGGGTACAGATACGCAGTATTTT,CASSRRLAGGTDTQYF
TRBJ1-6,TRBV27,TRBD1,.,TGTGCCAGCAGTTTCGAGGGGAACAGGGGGCGTTCACCCCTCCACTTT,CASSFEGNRGRSPLHF
TRBJ2-2,TRBV4-2,TRBD2,.,TGTGCCAGCAGCCAAGAACTAGCGGGGGGCCTCCCCGGGGAGCTGTTTTTT,CASSQELAGGLPGELFF
TRBJ1-2,TRBV6-6,TRBD1,.,TGTGCCAGCAGTCCGAATCCGGGACAGGGACCTAACTATGGCTACACCTTC,CASSPNPGQGPNYGYTF
TRBJ2-1,TRBV3-1/TRBV3-2,.,.,TGTGCCAGCAGCCAAGAATCCAGGCGAGGGAATGAGCAGTTCTTC,CASSQESRRGNEQFF
TRBJ1-3,TRBV4-1,.,.,TGCGCCAGCAGCCAAGATATCGCGCGGGGGGCTGGAAACACCATATATTTT,CASSQDIARGAGNTIYF
TRBJ1-4,TRBV19,.,few,TGTGCCAGCCGGGATCAAAATGAAAAACTGTTTTTT,CASRDQNEKLFF
TRBJ2-7,TRBV19,TRBD1,once,TGTGCCAGTAGTATTTCGTCAGGGGGTACAAACTACGAGCAGTACTTC,CASSISSGGTNYEQYF
TRBJ2-2,TRBV4-3,TRBD2,once,TGCGCCAGCAGCCAAGTAGCGGGGGACACCGGGGAGCTGTTTTTT,CASSQVAGDTGELFF
TRBJ2-3,TRBV9,.,.,TGTGCCAGCAGCGTAGCGGGTAGGACAGATACGCAGTATTTT,CASSVAGRTDTQYF
TRBJ1-2,TRBV5-4,TRBD1,once,TGTGCCAGCAGCTTGAAACAGGGGGGTGGCTACACCTTC,CASSLKQGGGYTF
TRBJ1-5,TRBV6-5,TRBD1,.,TGTGCCAGCAGGGGACAGGGGGGAGGTGAGCCCCAGCATTTT,CASRGQGGGEPQHF
TRBJ1-6,TRBV7-9,.,.,TGTGCCAGCAGCCTCGGAGGGCAGGGCCGAAGTTATAATTCACCCCTCCACTTT,CASSLGGQGRSYNSPLHF
TRBJ2-1,TRBV12-5,TRBD2,.,TGTGCTAGTGGTCCAAGTGCGGGGGGTTACAATGAGCAGTTCTTC,CASGPSAGGYNEQFF